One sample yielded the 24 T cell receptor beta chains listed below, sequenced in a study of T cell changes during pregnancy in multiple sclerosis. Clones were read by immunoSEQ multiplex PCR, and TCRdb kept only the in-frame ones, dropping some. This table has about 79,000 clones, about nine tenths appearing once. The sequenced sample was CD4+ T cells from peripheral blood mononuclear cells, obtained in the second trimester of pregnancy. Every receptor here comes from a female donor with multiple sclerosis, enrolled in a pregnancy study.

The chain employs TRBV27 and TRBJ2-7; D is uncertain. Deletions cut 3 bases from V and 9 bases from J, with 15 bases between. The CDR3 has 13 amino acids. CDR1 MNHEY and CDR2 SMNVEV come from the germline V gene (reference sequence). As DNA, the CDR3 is TGTGCCAGCAGTTTCGGCCTCACCACGGGGCAGTACTTC. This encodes CASSFGLTTGQYF.

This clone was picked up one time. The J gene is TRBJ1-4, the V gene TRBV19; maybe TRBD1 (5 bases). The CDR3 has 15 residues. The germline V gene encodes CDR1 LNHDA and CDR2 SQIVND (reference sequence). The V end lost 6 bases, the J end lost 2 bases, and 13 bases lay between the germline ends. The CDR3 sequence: CASRPNRRTNEKLFF. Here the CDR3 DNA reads TGTGCCAGTAGACCTAACAGGCGGACTAATGAAAAACTGTTTTTT.

The CDR3 sequence: CASSLNTAGEETQYF. CDR3 nucleotides: TGTGCCAGCAGCTTAAATACAGCGGGGGAAGAGACCCAGTACTTC. The rearrangement uses TRBV7-3 and TRBJ2-5; the match to TRBD2 covers 8 bases. CDR3 length equals 15 residues. The V segment lost 1 base and the J segment 3 bases; nucleotides outside the gene matches: 4. Germline V gives CDR1 SGHTA, CDR2 FQGTGA.

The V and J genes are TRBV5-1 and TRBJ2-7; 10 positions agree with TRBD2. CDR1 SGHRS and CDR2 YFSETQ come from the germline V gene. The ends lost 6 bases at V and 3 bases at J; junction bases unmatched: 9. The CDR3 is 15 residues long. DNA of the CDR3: TGCGCCAGCACGCTAACTAGCGGGGAAAACTACGAGCAGTACTTC. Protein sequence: CASTLTSGENYEQYF.

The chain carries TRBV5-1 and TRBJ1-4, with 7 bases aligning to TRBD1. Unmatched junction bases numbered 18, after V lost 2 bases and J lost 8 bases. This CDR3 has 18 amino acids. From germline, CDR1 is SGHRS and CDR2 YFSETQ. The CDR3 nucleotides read TGCGCCAGCAGCTTTCTCCCTCAAGACAGGGACGGCTGGGAAAAACTGTTTTTT. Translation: CASSFLPQDRDGWEKLFF.

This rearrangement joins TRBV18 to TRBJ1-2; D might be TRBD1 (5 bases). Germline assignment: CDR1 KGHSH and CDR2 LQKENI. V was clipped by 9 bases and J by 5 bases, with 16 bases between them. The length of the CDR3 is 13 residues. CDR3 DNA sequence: TGTGCCAGTTCCCCTGGACAAAATTATGGCTACACCTTC. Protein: CASSPGQNYGYTF.

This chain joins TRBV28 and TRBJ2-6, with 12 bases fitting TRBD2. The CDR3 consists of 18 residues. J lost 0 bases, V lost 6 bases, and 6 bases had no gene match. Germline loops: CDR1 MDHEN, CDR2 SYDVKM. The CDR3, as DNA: TGTGCCAGCAGCCCCGGACTAGCGGGATTCTCTGGGGCCAACGTCCTGACTTTC. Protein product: CASSPGLAGFSGANVLTF.

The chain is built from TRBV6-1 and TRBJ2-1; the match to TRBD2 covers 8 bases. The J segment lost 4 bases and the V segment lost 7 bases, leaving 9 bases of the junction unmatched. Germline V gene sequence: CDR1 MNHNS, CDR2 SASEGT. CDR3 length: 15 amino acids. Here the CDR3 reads CASNKDLAGYNEQFF. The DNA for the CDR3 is TGTGCCAGCAATAAAGACCTAGCGGGTTACAATGAGCAGTTCTTC.

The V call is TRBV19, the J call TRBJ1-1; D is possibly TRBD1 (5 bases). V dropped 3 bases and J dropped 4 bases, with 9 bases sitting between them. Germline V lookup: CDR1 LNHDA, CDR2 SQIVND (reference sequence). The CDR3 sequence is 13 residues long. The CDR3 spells CASSMLGGTEAFF. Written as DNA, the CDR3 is TGTGCCAGTAGTATGCTCGGGGGCACTGAAGCTTTCTTT.

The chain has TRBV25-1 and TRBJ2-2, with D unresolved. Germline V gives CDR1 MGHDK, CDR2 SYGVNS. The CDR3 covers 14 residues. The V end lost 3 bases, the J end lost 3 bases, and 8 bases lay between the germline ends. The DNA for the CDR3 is TGTGCCAGCAGTGAGAACAGCTACACCGGGGAGCTGTTTTTT. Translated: CASSENSYTGELFF.

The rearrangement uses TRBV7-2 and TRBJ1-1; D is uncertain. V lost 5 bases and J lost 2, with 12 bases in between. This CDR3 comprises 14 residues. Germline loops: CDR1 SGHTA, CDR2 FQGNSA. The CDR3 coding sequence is TGTGCCAGCAGCCCCTATGCGGGCAACACTGAAGCTTTCTTT. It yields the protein CASSPYAGNTEAFF.

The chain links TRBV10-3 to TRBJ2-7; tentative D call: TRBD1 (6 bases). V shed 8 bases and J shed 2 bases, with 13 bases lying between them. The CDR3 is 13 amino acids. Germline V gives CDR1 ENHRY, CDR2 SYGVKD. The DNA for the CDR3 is TGTGCCATCTCGACAGGAGGAACCTACGAGCAGTACTTC. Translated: CAISTGGTYEQYF.

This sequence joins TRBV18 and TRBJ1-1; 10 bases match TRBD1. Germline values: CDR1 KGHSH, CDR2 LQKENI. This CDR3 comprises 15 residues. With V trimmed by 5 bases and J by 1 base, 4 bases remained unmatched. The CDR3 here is CASSRQGAGNTEAFF. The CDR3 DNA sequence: TGTGCCAGCTCAAGACAGGGGGCAGGGAACACTGAAGCTTTCTTT.

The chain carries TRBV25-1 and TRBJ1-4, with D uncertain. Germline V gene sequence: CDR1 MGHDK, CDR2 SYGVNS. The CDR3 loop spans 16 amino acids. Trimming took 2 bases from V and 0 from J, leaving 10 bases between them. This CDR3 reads CASSEDRRPTNEKLFF. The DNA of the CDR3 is TGTGCCAGCAGTGAAGATCGGCGGCCAACTAATGAAAAACTGTTTTTT.

CDR3 sequence (DNA): TGTGCCACCGGGGGGGGGCGGTCCTACAATGAGCAGTTCTTC. Protein: CATGGGRSYNEQFF. The J gene is TRBJ2-1, the V gene TRBV6-5, with TRBD2 matching 8 bases. This CDR3 is built from 14 residues. The J segment lost 1 base and the V segment lost 10 bases, leaving 6 bases of the junction unmatched. CDR1 and CDR2 from the germline V gene are MNHEY and SVGAGI.

CDR3 coding DNA: TGTGCCAGCAGTTTAGGACAGGGGGCGATTGGGACCCAGTACTTC. It is translated as CASSLGQGAIGTQYF. V usage is TRBV27 and J usage is TRBJ2-5, with 11 bases lining up with TRBD1. CDR1 is MNHEY and CDR2 is SMNVEV in the germline V gene (reference sequence). The CDR3 contains 15 residues. V shed 2 bases and J 7 bases; nucleotides not matched to a gene: 6.

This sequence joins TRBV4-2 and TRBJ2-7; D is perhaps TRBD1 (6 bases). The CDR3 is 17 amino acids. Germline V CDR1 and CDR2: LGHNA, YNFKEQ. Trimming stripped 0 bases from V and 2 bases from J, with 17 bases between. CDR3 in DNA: TGTGCCAGCAGCCAAGAGTCCGGGACACATATCCCCTACGAGCAGTACTTC. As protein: CASSQESGTHIPYEQYF.

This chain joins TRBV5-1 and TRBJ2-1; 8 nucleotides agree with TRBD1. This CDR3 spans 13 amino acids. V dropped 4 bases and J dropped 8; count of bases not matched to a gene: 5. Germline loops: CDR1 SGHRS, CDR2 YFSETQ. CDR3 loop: CASSRGQVDEQFF. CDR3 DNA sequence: TGCGCCAGCAGCCGGGGACAGGTCGATGAGCAGTTCTTC.

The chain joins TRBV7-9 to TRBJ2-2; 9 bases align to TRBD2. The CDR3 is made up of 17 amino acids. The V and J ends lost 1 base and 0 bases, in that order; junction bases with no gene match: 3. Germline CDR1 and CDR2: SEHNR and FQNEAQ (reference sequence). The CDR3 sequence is CASSLGLAGTNTGELFF. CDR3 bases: TGTGCCAGCAGCTTAGGCCTAGCGGGAACGAACACCGGGGAGCTGTTTTTT.

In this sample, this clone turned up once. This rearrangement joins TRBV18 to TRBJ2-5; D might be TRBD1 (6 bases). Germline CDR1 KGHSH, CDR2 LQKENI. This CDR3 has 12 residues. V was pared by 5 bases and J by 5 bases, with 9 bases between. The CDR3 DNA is TGTGCCAGCTCAAACAGGGACGAGACCCAGTACTTC. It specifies CASSNRDETQYF.

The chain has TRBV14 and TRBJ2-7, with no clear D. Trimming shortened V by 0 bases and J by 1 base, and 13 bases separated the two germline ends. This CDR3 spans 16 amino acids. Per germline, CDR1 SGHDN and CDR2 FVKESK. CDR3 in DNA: TGTGCCAGCAGCCAAGATAGGTTGTACAGTTCCTACGAGCAGTACTTC. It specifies CASSQDRLYSSYEQYF.

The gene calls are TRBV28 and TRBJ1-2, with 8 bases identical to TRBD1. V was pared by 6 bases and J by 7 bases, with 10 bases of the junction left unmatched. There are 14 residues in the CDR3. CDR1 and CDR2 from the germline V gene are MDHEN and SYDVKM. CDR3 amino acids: CASSRTGGNGGYTF. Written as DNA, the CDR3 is TGTGCCAGCAGCCGAACAGGGGGAAACGGTGGCTACACCTTC.

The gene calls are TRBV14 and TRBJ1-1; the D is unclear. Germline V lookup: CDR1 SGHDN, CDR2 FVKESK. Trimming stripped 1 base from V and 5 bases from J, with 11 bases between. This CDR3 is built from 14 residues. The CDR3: CASSQVRGGTEAFF. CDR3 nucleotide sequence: TGTGCCAGCAGCCAAGTCCGGGGAGGGACTGAAGCTTTCTTT.

In nucleotides, the CDR3 is TGCGCCAGCAGCCAAGTTGGGGGCCAGGATACGCAGTATTTT. Translated, it gives CASSQVGGQDTQYF. V gene TRBV4-1 combines with J gene TRBJ2-3; tentative D call: TRBD1 (6 bases). This CDR3 has 14 residues. V shed 1 base and J shed 6 bases, with 11 bases lying between them. Germline CDR1 reads MGHRA; CDR2 reads YSYEKL.